This TCR beta chain was sequenced for a study of identical twins. Whole-study results and caveats: Beta clonotypes that were abundant in cord blood contained fewer insertions, a pattern absent from memory repertoires. The authors noted that invariant MAIT and iNKT cells could partly confound zero-insertion analyses. Models underestimated TCR alpha sharing (out-of-frame) in monozygotic twins.

A word on this clonotype: Its target is not known.

Germline V gene sequence: CDR1 SGHRS, CDR2 YFSETQ. Germline trimming cut 6 bases from V and 3 bases from J; bases unmatched to any gene: 12. The CDR3 has 16 residues. TCRdb itself ran the 5' RACE reads through MiXCR, one entry per CDR3 protein. The data show fewer than 500,000 distinct CDR3 sequences, with roughly an eighth seen just once and more than 0.8% held by the top ten. This same sample was also taken into another study, of yellow fever vaccine responses in identical twins.

V usage is TRBV5-1 and J usage is TRBJ2-7, with 10 nucleotides matching TRBD1. The sequenced sample consisted of CD4+ T cells sorted from blood. The receptor comes from a woman aged 18-29 years in good health. The CDR3 DNA reads TGCGCCAGCAACCCCGGGACAGGGGCAATAAACTACGAGCAGTACTTC. Amino acid sequence: CASNPGTGAINYEQYF.